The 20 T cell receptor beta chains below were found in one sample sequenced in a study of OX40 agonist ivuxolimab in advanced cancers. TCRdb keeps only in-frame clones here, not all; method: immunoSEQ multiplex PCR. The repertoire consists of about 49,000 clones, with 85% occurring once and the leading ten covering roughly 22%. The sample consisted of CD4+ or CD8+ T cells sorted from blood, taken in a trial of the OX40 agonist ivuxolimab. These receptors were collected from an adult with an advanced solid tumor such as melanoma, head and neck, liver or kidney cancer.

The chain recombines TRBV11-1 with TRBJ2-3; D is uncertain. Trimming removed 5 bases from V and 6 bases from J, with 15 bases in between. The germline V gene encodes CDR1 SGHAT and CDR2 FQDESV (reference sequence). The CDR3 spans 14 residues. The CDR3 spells CASSPFGPRDTQYF. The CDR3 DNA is TGTGCCAGCAGCCCATTTGGACCTCGCGATACGCAGTATTTT.

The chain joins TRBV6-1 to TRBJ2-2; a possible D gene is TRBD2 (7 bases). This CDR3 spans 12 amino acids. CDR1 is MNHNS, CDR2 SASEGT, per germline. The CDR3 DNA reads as TGTAGAGGGGGGGCGAACACCGGGGAGCTGTTTTTT. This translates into CRGGANTGELFF.

In nucleotides, the CDR3 is TGTGCCAGTAGTATGAAAGTCAGGACTGAAGCTTTCTTT. It is translated as CASSMKVRTEAFF. The chain employs TRBV19 and TRBJ1-1, with D hard to call. The CDR3 is 13 amino acids. Germline lookup yields CDR1 LNHDA and CDR2 SQIVND (reference sequence). Trimming cost V 3 bases and J 5 bases, with 10 bases left between them.

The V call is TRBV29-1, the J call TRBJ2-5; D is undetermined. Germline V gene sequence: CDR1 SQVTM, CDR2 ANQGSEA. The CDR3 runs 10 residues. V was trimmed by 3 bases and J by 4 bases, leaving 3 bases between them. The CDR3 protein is CSVERETQYF. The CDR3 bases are TGCAGCGTTGAGAGAGAGACCCAGTACTTC.

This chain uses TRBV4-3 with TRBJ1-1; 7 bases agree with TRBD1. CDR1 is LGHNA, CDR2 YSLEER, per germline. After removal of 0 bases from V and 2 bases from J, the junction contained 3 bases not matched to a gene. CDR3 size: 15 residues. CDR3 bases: TGCGCCAGCAGCCAAGAAACAGGGGCCAACACTGAAGCTTTCTTT. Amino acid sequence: CASSQETGANTEAFF.

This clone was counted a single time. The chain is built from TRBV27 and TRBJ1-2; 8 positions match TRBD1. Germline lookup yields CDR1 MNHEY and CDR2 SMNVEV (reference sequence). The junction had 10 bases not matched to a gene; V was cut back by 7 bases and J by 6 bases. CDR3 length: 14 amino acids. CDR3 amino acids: CASTAAGGIHGYTF. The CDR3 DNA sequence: TGTGCCAGCACCGCAGCAGGGGGCATCCATGGCTACACCTTC.

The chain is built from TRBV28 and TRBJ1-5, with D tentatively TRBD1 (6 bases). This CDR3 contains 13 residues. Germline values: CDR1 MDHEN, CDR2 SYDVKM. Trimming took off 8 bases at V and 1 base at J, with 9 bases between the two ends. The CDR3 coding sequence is TGTGCCAGCGCAGGGGAGAGCAATCAGCCCCAGCATTTT. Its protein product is CASAGESNQPQHF.

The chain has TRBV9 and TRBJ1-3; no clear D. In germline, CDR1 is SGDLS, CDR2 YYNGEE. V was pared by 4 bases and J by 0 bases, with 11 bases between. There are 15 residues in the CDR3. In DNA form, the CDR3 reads TGTGCCAGCAGCATGGACGGTGGCTCTGGAAACACCATATATTTT. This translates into CASSMDGGSGNTIYF.

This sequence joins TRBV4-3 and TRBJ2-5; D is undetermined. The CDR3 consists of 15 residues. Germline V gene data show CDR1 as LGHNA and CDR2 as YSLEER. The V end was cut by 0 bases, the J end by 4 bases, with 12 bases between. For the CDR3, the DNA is TGCGCCAGCAGCCAAGATAAGACTTATGGAGAGACCCAGTACTTC. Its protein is CASSQDKTYGETQYF.

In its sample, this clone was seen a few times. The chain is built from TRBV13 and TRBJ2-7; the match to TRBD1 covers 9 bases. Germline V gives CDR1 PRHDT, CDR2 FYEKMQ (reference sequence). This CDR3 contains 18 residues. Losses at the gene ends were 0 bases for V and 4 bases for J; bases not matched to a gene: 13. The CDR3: CASSLGLSPGTGWYEQYF. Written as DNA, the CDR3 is TGTGCCAGCAGCTTAGGCCTCTCGCCCGGGACAGGGTGGTACGAGCAGTACTTC.

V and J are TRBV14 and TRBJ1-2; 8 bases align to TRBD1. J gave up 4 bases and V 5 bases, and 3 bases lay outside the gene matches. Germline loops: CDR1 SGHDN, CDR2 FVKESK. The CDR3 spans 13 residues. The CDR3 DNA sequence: TGTGCCAGCAGCTCGACAGGGGCCTATGGCTACACCTTC. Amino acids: CASSSTGAYGYTF.

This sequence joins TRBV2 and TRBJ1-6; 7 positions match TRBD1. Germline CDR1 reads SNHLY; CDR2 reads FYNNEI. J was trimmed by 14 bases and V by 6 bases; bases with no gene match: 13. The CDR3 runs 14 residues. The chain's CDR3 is CASSRGQGVEALHF. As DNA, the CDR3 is TGTGCCAGCAGCCGGGGTCAGGGGGTAGAGGCCCTCCACTTT.

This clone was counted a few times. This CDR3 reads CASSGTGIGTGELFF. CDR3 nucleotide sequence: TGTGCCAGTAGCGGGACAGGGATAGGCACCGGGGAGCTGTTTTTT. This chain joins TRBV19 and TRBJ2-2; 9 bases line up with TRBD1. The CDR3 extends over 15 amino acids. Germline V gene data show CDR1 as LNHDA and CDR2 as SQIVND (reference sequence). V lost 6 bases to trimming and J lost 4 bases; unmatched junction nucleotides: 6.

The CDR3, as DNA: TGTGCCAGCCGCTTTCCCGGGACAGTGAACACTGAAGCTTTCTTT. It translates to CASRFPGTVNTEAFF. V usage is TRBV28 and J usage is TRBJ1-1; TRBD1 aligns across 7 bases. The CDR3 is 15 residues long. CDR1 is MDHEN and CDR2 is SYDVKM in the germline V gene. V was pared by 8 bases and J by 0 bases, with 9 bases of the junction left unmatched.

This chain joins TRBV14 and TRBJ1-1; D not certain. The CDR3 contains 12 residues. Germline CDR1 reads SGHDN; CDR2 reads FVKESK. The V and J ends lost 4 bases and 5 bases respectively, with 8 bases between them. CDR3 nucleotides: TGTGCCAGCAGCCCATCGGCTACTGAAGCTTTCTTT. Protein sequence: CASSPSATEAFF.

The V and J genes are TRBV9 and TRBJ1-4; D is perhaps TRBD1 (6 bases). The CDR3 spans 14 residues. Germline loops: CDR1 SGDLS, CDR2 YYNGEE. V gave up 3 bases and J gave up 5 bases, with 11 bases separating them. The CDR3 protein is CASSETGDNEKLFF. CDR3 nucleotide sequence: TGTGCCAGCAGCGAGACAGGCGACAATGAAAAACTGTTTTTT.

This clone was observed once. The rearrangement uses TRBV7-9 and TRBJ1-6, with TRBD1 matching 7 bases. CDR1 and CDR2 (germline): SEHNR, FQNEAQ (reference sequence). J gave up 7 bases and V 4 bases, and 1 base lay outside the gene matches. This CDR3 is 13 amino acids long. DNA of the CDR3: TGTGCCAGCAGCTCAGGGGGAAATTCACCCCTCCACTTT. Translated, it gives CASSSGGNSPLHF. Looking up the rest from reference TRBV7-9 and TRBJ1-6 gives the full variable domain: DTGVSQNPRHKITKRGQNVTFRCDPISEHNRLYWYRQTLGQGPEFLTYFQNEAQLEKSRLLSDRFSAERPKGSFSTLEIQRTEQGDSAMYLCASSSGGNSPLHFGNGTRLTVT.

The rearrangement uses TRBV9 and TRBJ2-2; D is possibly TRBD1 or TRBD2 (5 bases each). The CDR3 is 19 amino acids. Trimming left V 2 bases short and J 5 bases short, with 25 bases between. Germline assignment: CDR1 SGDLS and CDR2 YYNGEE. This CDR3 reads CASSVPTGAEEGGTGELFF. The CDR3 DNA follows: TGTGCCAGCAGCGTTCCCACCGGGGCAGAAGAGGGCGGAACCGGGGAGCTGTTTTTT.

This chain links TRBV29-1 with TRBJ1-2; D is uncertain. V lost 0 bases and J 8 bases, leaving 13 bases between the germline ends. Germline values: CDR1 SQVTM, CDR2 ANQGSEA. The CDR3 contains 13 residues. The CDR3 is CSVEERVPMGYTF. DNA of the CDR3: TGCAGCGTTGAAGAAAGGGTGCCGATGGGCTACACCTTC.

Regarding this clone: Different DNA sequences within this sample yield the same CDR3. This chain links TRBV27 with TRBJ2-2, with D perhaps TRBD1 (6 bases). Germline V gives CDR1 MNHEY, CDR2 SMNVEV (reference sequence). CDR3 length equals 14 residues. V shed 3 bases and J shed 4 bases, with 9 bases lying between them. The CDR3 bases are TGTGCCAGCAGTTTGGGGGCGAGCACCGGGGAGCTGTTTTTT. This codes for CASSLGASTGELFF.